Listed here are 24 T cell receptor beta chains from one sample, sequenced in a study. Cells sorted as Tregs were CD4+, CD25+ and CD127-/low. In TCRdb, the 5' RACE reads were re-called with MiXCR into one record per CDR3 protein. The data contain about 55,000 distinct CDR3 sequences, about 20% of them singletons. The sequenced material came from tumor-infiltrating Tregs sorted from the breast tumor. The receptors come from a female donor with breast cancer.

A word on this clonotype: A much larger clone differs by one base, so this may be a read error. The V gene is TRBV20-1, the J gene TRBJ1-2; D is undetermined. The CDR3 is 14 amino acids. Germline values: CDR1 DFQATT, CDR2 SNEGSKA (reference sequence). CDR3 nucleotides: TGCAGTGCCAAAGGGAGGTCGGCCAACTATGACTACACCTTC. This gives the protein CSAKGRSANYDYTF.

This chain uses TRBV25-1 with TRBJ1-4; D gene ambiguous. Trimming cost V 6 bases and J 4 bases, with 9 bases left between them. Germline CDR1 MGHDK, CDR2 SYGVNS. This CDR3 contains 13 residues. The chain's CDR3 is CASRRNSNEKLFF. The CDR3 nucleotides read TGTGCCAGCAGGCGTAACAGTAATGAAAAACTGTTTTTT.

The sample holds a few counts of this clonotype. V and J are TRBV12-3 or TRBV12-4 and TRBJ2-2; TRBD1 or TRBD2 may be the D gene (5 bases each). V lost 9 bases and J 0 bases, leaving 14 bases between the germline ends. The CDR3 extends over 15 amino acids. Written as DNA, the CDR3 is TGTGCCAGTGGGGGTAGAGTTGCGAACACCGGGGAGCTGTTTTTT. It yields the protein CASGGRVANTGELFF.

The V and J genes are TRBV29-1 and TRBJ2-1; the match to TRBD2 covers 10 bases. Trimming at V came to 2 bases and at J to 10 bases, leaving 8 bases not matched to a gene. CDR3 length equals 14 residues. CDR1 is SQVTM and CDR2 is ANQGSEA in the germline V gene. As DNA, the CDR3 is TGCAGCGTTGAACGCCTAGCGGGAGTAAGCGAGCAGTTCTTC. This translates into CSVERLAGVSEQFF.

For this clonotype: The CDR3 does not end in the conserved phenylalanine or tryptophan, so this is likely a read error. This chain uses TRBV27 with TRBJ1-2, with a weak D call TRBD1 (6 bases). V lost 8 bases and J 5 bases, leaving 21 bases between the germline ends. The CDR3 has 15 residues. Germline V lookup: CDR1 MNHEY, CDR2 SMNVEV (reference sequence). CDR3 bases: TGTGCCAGCGCTCAGGGGACTTCTAGCCATTATGGCTACACCGTC. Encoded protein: CASAQGTSSHYGYTV.

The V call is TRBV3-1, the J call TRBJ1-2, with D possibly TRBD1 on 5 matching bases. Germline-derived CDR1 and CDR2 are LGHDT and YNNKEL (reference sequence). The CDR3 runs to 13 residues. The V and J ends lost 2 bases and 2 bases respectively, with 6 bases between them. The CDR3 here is CASSQHRNYGYTF. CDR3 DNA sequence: TGTGCCAGCAGCCAACACAGGAACTATGGCTACACCTTC.

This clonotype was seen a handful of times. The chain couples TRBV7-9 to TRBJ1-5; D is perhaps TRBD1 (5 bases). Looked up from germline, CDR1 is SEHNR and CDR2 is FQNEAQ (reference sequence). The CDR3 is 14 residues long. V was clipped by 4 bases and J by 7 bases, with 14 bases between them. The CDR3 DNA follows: TGTGCCAGCAGCTCCGGGGACGGGGAGCAGCCCCAGCATTTT. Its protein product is CASSSGDGEQPQHF.

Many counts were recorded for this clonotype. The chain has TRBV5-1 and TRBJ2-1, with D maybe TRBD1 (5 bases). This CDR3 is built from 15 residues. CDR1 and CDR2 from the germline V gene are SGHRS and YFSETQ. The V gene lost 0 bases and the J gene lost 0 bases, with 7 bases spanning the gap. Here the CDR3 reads CASSLVQGSYNEQFF. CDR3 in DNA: TGCGCCAGCAGCTTGGTCCAGGGCTCCTACAATGAGCAGTTCTTC.

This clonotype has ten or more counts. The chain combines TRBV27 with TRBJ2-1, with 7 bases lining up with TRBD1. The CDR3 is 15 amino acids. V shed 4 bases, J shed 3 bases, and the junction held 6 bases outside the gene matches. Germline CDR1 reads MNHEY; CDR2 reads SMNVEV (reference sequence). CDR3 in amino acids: CASSSSGTDYNEQFF. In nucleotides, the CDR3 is TGTGCCAGCAGTTCCTCCGGGACAGACTACAATGAGCAGTTCTTC.

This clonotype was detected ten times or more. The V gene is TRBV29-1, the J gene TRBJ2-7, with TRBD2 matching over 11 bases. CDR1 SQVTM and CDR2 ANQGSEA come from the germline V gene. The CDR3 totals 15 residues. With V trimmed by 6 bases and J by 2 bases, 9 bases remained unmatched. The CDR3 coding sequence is TGCAGCGTCTCCCCGACTAGCGGGGTTCCCTACGAGCAGTACTTC. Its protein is CSVSPTSGVPYEQYF.

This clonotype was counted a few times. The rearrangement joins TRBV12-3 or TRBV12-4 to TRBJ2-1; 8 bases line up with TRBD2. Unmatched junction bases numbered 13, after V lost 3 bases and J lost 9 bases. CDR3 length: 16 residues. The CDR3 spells CASSLLRGGRAGEQFF. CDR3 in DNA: TGTGCCAGCAGTTTGCTACGCGGGGGGAGGGCGGGTGAGCAGTTCTTC.

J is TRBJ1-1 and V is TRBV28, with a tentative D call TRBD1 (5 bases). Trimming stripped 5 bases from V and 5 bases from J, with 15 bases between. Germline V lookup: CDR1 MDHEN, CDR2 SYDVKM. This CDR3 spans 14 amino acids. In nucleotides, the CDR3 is TGTGCCAGCAGTCCCCTGGCCAGGGCGACTGAAGCTTTCTTT. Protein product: CASSPLARATEAFF.

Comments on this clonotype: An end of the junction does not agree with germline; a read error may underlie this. For the CDR3, the DNA is TGTGCTAGCAGCTCAAGCGGGTACAACAGGTTATCGAACACTGAAGCTTTCTTT. This encodes CASSSSGYNRLSNTEAFF. This chain joins TRBV7-7 and TRBJ1-1; D is perhaps TRBD1 (5 bases). This CDR3 region has 18 residues. Per germline, CDR1 SSHAT and CDR2 FNYEAQ (reference sequence).

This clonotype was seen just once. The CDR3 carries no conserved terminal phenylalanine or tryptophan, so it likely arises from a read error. The chain's CDR3 is CASSPASTVPYGYTR. The CDR3 bases are TGTGCCAGCAGTCCCGCCAGCACAGTCCCCTATGGCTACACCCGC. The rearrangement joins TRBV12-3 or TRBV12-4 to TRBJ1-2; D unresolved. V lost 5 bases and J 4 bases, leaving 17 bases between the germline ends. The CDR3 totals 15 residues.

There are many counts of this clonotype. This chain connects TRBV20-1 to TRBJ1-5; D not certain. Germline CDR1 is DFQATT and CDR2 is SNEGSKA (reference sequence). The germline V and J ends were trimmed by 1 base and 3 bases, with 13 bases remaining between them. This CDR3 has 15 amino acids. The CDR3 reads CSARGGMGTNQPQHF. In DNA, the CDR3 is TGCAGTGCTAGAGGCGGTATGGGAACCAATCAGCCCCAGCATTTT.

Here the CDR3 DNA reads TGTGCCAGCAGTGAATTGGGGCTGAGTGGTCAGCCCCAGCATTTT. This sequence encodes CASSELGLSGQPQHF. The genes are TRBV2 and TRBJ1-5; weak D call: TRBD1 (5 bases). Trimming shortened V by 2 bases and J by 6 bases, and 14 bases separated the two germline ends. Germline V gives CDR1 SNHLY, CDR2 FYNNEI. This CDR3 is built from 15 residues.

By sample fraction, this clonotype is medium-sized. The CDR3 DNA follows: TGTGCCAGCAGGGGACTGGACTGGTATCAGCCCCAGCATTTT. This codes for CASRGLDWYQPQHF. This chain joins TRBV6-1 and TRBJ1-5, with D possibly being TRBD1 (5 bases). V was shortened by 6 bases and J by 5 bases, with 14 bases between the two germline ends. The CDR3 spans 14 residues. The V gene's germline CDR1 is MNHNS and CDR2 SASEGT.

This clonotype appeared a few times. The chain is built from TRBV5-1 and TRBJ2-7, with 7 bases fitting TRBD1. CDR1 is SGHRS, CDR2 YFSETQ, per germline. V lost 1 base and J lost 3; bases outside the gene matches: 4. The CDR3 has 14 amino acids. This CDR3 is CASSLRDSLYEQYF. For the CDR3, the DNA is TGCGCCAGCAGCTTGAGGGACAGCCTCTACGAGCAGTACTTC.

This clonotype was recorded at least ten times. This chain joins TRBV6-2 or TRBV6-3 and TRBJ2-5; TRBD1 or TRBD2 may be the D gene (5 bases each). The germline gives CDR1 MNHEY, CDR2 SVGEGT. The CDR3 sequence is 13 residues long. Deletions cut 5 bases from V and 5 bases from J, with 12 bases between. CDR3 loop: CASSPGARETQYF. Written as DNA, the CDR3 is TGTGCCAGCAGTCCCGGGGCCCGGGAGACCCAGTACTTC.

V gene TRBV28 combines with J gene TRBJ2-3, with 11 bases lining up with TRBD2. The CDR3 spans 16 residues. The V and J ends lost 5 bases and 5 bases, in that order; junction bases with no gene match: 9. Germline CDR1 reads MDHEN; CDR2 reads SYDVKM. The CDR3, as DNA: TGTGCCAGCAGTCCGATAGCGGGGGGGCGTGTAGATACGCAGTATTTT. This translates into CASSPIAGGRVDTQYF. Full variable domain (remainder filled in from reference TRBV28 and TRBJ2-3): DVKVTQSSRYLVKRTGEKVFLECVQDMDHENMFWYRQDPGLGLRLIYFSYDVKMKEKGDIPEGYSVSREKKERFSLILESASTNQTSMYLCASSPIAGGRVDTQYFGPGTRLTVL.

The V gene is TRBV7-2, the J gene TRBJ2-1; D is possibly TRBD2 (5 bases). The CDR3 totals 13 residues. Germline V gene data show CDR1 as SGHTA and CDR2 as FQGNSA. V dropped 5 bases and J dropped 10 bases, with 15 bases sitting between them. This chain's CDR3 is CASSPEEASEQFF. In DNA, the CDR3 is TGTGCCAGCAGCCCCGAGGAGGCGAGCGAGCAGTTCTTC.

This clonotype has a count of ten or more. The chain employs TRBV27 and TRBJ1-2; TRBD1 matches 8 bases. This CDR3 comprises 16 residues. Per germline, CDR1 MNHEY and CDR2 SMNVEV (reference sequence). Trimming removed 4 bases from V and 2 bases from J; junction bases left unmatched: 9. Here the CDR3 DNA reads TGTGCCAGCAGTTCGCGGAACCAGGGGGCGAACTATGGCTACACCTTC. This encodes CASSSRNQGANYGYTF.

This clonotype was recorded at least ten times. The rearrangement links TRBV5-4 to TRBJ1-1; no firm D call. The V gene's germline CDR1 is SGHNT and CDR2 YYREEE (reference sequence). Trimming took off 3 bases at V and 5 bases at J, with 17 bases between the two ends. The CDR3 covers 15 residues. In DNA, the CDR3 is TGTGCCAGCAGCTCCGGAGGCAACGTACGGACTGAAGCTTTCTTT. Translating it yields CASSSGGNVRTEAFF. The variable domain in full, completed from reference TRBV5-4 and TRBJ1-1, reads ETGVTQSPTHLIKTRGQQVTLRCSSQSGHNTVSWYQQALGQGPQFIFQYYREEENGRGNFPPRFSGLQFPNYSSELNVNALELDDSALYLCASSSGGNVRTEAFFGQGTRLTVV.

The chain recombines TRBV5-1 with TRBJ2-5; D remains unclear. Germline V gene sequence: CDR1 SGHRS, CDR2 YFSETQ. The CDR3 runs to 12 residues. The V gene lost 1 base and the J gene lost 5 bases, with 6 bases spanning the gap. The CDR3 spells CASSLSGETQYF. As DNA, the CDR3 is TGCGCCAGCAGCTTGTCTGGGGAGACCCAGTACTTC.